The table lists the clone carrying this TCR beta chain with many counts. As yet, its antigen is unknown. Germline assignment: CDR1 SGHTA and CDR2 FQGNSA. The CDR3 totals 13 residues. Germline trimming cut 5 bases from V and 7 bases from J; bases unmatched to any gene: 3. Thyroid surgery was performed in patients who had received no treatment beforehand. The sample originates from a study of metastatic and nonmetastatic thyroid tumors. In the study overall: It was across blood and tumor or nodule tissue from malignant and benign thyroid patients that repertoires were compared. Findings and limits, study-wide: Significantly higher TCR beta diversity was reportedly seen in malignant thyroid tumors than benign nodules, in blood and tumor.

In the original analysis: A classifier of distant metastasis in papillary thyroid cancer was built from CDR3 differences (across clinicopathological groups). TCRdb reanalyzed the PCR reads via MiXCR. V and J calls and clone size were set by TCRdb, not the authors. The sample lists tens of thousands of clones; 15% were seen once. The chain uses TRBV7-2 and TRBJ1-5; 9 bases map to TRBD1. What was sequenced was blood. The source is a female donor with papillary thyroid cancer or a benign thyroid nodule (not recorded which). Some clones in this sample may be carry-over from other donors' samples. DNA of the CDR3: TGTGCCAGCAGCCCTGACAGGGGGCAGCCCCAGCATTTT. This gives the protein CASSPDRGQPQHF.